One and the same sample provided the 24 T cell receptor beta chains below, sequenced in a study of technical replicates of blood from several donors (dated by TCRdb to 2016 to 2017). Receptor libraries were prepared by the immunoSEQ multiplex PCR assay. Imported from immuneACCESS, the table was reduced by TCRdb to in-frame sequences with V and J called. These copies leave out some clones; in studies compared against another copy, an unresolved V gene accounts for under half, and the cause of the remainder is not known. The sample table shows approximately 81,000 clones, and more than 80% are seen once. The ten largest clonotypes hold 3% to 5% of the sample. The sample consisted of PBMCs. These receptors originate from a human donor in good health. Some clones in this sample may be carry-over from other donors' samples.

The chain carries TRBV7-2 and TRBJ2-1, with 8 bases fitting TRBD2. This CDR3 is built from 14 residues. Germline CDR1 and CDR2: SGHTA and FQGNSA. Unmatched junction bases numbered 8, after V lost 5 bases and J lost 8 bases. For the CDR3, the DNA is TGTGCCAGCAGCAACGGGGGGGCTAACCATGAGCAGTTCTTC. Its translation is CASSNGGANHEQFF.

V usage is TRBV11-2 and J usage is TRBJ2-3; D unresolved. The CDR3 loop spans 15 amino acids. The ends were cut back, 0 bases at V and 2 bases at J, with 9 bases in the middle. The V gene's germline CDR1 is SGHAT and CDR2 FQNNGV. Here the CDR3 reads CASSLEGPYTDTQYF. The CDR3 DNA sequence: TGTGCCAGCAGCTTAGAGGGCCCTTACACAGATACGCAGTATTTT.

J is TRBJ2-1 and V is TRBV10-3; 8 bases are shared with TRBD1. Germline CDR1 is ENHRY and CDR2 is SYGVKD. V gave up 10 bases and J gave up 5 bases; unmatched junction bases: 13. The CDR3 has 15 amino acids. The CDR3 region has the DNA TGTGCCAGCAGGACGGGGACAGGAGAAAACAATGAGCAGTTCTTC. This gives the protein CASRTGTGENNEQFF.

The chain recombines TRBV19 with TRBJ1-5, with D perhaps TRBD1 (5 bases). Between the trimmed V and J ends, which lost 2 bases and 0 bases, there was a span of 11 bases. CDR3 length: 16 residues. Germline V gives CDR1 LNHDA, CDR2 SQIVND (reference sequence). The CDR3 DNA follows: TGTGCCAGTAGTATAATTTCAGGGTATAGCAATCAGCCCCAGCATTTT. This gives the protein CASSIISGYSNQPQHF.

The chain links TRBV7-3 to TRBJ1-1; TRBD1 matches at 7 bases. The CDR3 is 16 residues long. Germline loops: CDR1 SGHTA, CDR2 FQGTGA. V was pared by 5 bases and J by 1 base, with 10 bases of the junction left unmatched. Here the CDR3 reads CASSAWTGLGNTEAFF. The CDR3 bases are TGTGCCAGCAGCGCATGGACAGGACTTGGGAACACTGAAGCTTTCTTT.

For this clone: The junction differs from germline at one of its ends, possibly a read error. The chain employs TRBV2 and TRBJ1-1, with D possibly TRBD1 on 5 matching bases. Germline lookup yields CDR1 SNHLY and CDR2 FYNNEI. The CDR3 loop spans 13 amino acids. The CDR3 bases are TGTGCCAGCATGGGGGAGGTGAATACTGAAGCTTTCTTT. This gives the protein CASMGEVNTEAFF.

This clone was seen only once. V usage is TRBV19 and J usage is TRBJ2-7; 7 bases fit TRBD2. Unmatched junction bases numbered 11, after V lost 3 bases and J lost 0 bases. CDR3 length equals 17 residues. Germline V gene data show CDR1 as LNHDA and CDR2 as SQIVND (reference sequence). CDR3: CASSIMGRETSSYEQYF. CDR3 sequence (DNA): TGTGCCAGTAGTATCATGGGGCGGGAGACTAGCTCCTACGAGCAGTACTTC.

The chain has TRBV6-1 and TRBJ2-1; 8 bases line up with TRBD2. Unmatched junction bases numbered 9, after V lost 0 bases and J lost 5 bases. Germline V lookup: CDR1 MNHNS, CDR2 SASEGT. The CDR3 has 17 residues. The CDR3 loop reads CASSEARVLAENNEQFF. DNA of the CDR3: TGTGCCAGCAGTGAAGCCCGGGTACTAGCGGAGAACAATGAGCAGTTCTTC.

This clone was recorded a few times. The genes are TRBV7-2 and TRBJ2-5, with a tentative D call TRBD1 (5 bases). Germline V gene data show CDR1 as SGHTA and CDR2 as FQGNSA. The CDR3 contains 15 residues. The V and J ends lost 5 bases and 2 bases respectively, with 15 bases between them. CDR3 nucleotide sequence: TGTGCCAGCAGCGCTAGGGTTGACAGACAAGAGACCCAGTACTTC. This encodes CASSARVDRQETQYF.

The chain recombines TRBV29-1 with TRBJ1-5; TRBD1 aligns across 7 bases. V trimming: 4 bases; J trimming: 1 base; junction bases outside the gene matches: 7. CDR1 is SQVTM and CDR2 is ANQGSEA in the germline V gene. The CDR3 covers 15 residues. The CDR3 reads CSVATMTGSNQPQHF. The CDR3 DNA is TGCAGCGTTGCGACTATGACAGGGAGCAATCAGCCCCAGCATTTT.

In its sample, this clone was seen a few times. The conserved closing phenylalanine or tryptophan is absent in this CDR3, likely reflecting a read error. This chain connects TRBV19 to TRBJ1-1; D ambiguous. The CDR3 loop spans 14 amino acids. V was cut by 5 bases and J by 6 bases, with 16 bases left in between. Germline CDR1 is LNHDA and CDR2 is SQIVND (reference sequence). The DNA of the CDR3 is TGTGCCAGTAGTTCGAGACCCGAGAGCGCTGAAGCTTTCCTT. It specifies CASSSRPESAEAFL.

The rearrangement uses TRBV5-1 and TRBJ1-1, with D hard to call. Germline V lookup: CDR1 SGHRS, CDR2 YFSETQ. V was pared by 3 bases and J by 8 bases, with 20 bases between. The CDR3 consists of 15 residues. The CDR3 DNA follows: TGCGCCAGCAGCTCGGGAACAGTTTATACCCAAGAAGCTTTCTTT. This encodes CASSSGTVYTQEAFF.

The chain links TRBV19 to TRBJ2-6, with a weak D call TRBD1 (6 bases). Germline lookup yields CDR1 LNHDA and CDR2 SQIVND (reference sequence). The CDR3 runs 15 residues. The ends were cut back, 5 bases at V and 4 bases at J, with 12 bases in the middle. The CDR3 here is CASSAGQTGANVLTF. CDR3 nucleotides: TGTGCCAGTAGTGCAGGACAGACCGGGGCCAACGTCCTGACTTTC.

The chain carries TRBV29-1 and TRBJ1-1, with D possibly matching TRBD1 (5 bases). Trimming pared 8 bases from V and 6 bases from J, leaving 13 bases between. Germline loops: CDR1 SQVTM, CDR2 ANQGSEA. The CDR3 covers 11 residues. The CDR3 sequence is CSIRGTAEAFF. The CDR3 nucleotides read TGCAGCATACGGGGGACTGCTGAAGCTTTCTTT. Full variable domain (remainder filled in from reference TRBV29-1 and TRBJ1-1): SAVISQKPSRDICQRGTSLTIQCQVDSQVTMMFWYRQQPGQSLTLIATANQGSEATYESGFVIDKFPISRPNLTFSTLTVSNMSPEDSSIYLCSIRGTAEAFFGQGTRLTVV.

V usage is TRBV30 and J usage is TRBJ2-7, with a weak D call TRBD1 (5 bases). Germline V gene sequence: CDR1 GTSNPN, CDR2 SVGIG (reference sequence). The CDR3 sequence is 12 residues long. The V gene lost 8 bases and the J gene lost 2 bases, with 13 bases spanning the gap. DNA for the CDR3: TGTGCCGGCGACAGCAGCGCCTACGAGCAGTACTTC. Protein product: CAGDSSAYEQYF.

The table lists this clone with a count of one. The chain carries TRBV9 and TRBJ1-1, with D unclear. CDR1 SGDLS and CDR2 YYNGEE come from the germline V gene. The CDR3 is made up of 15 amino acids. Between the trimmed V and J ends, which lost 0 bases and 0 bases, there was a span of 9 bases. CDR3: CASSVDVLMNTEAFF. CDR3 bases: TGTGCCAGCAGCGTAGATGTACTCATGAACACTGAAGCTTTCTTT. Full variable domain (remainder filled in from reference TRBV9 and TRBJ1-1): DSGVTQTPKHLITATGQRVTLRCSPRSGDLSVYWYQQSLDQGLQFLIQYYNGEERAKGNILERFSAQQFPDLHSELNLSSLELGDSALYFCASSVDVLMNTEAFFGQGTRLTVV.

The chain links TRBV29-1 to TRBJ2-6; maybe TRBD1 (6 bases). Germline lookup yields CDR1 SQVTM and CDR2 ANQGSEA. The CDR3 runs to 16 residues. Trimming took off 4 bases at V and 1 base at J, with 14 bases between the two ends. As DNA, the CDR3 is TGCAGCGTTGTTCCACAGGGTTCTTCTGGGGCCAACGTCCTGACTTTC. This sequence encodes CSVVPQGSSGANVLTF.

This chain links TRBV7-2 with TRBJ2-2; D uncertain. Germline CDR1 SGHTA, CDR2 FQGNSA. The CDR3 is made up of 15 amino acids. V lost 3 bases, J lost 0 bases, and 8 bases lay in between. CDR3 amino acids: CASSFTVANTGELFF. DNA of the CDR3: TGTGCCAGCAGCTTTACTGTCGCGAACACCGGGGAGCTGTTTTTT. Full variable domain (outside the CDR3, taken from reference TRBV7-2 and TRBJ2-2): GAGVSQSPSNKVTEKGKDVELRCDPISGHTALYWYRQSLGQGLEFLIYFQGNSAPDKSGLPSDRFSAERTGGSVSTLTIQRTQQEDSAVYLCASSFTVANTGELFFGEGSRLTVL.

Turning to this clone: Likely a read error: the CDR3 ends without its conserved phenylalanine or tryptophan. The DNA is omitted, as the CDR3 cannot be located on it reliably, and the CDR3 follows TCRdb's listing. This chain connects TRBV27 to TRBJ1-1. With termini counted, the CDR3 has 11 amino acids. Germline V gives CDR1 MNHEY, CDR2 SMNVEV (reference sequence). This chain's CDR3 is CASSLSRRGGV.

This clone occurred a few times. The chain couples TRBV6-5 to TRBJ1-2; maybe TRBD1 (5 bases). The CDR3 has 13 amino acids. Germline assignment: CDR1 MNHEY and CDR2 SVGAGI. The ends were cut back, 6 bases at V and 4 bases at J, with 12 bases in the middle. This chain's CDR3 is CASRRGQAYGYTF. The CDR3 coding sequence is TGTGCCAGCAGAAGAGGACAAGCCTATGGCTACACCTTC.

The chain links TRBV18 to TRBJ2-3, with 7 bases fitting TRBD2. The V and J ends lost 0 bases and 0 bases, in that order; junction bases with no gene match: 3. The CDR3 consists of 16 residues. Germline V gives CDR1 KGHSH, CDR2 LQKENI. CDR3 in amino acids: CASSPPGGMSTDTQYF. The CDR3 coding sequence is TGTGCCAGCTCACCACCGGGGGGGATGAGCACAGATACGCAGTATTTT.

The J gene is TRBJ2-3, the V gene TRBV6-5; 7 bases line up with TRBD2. The CDR3 totals 15 residues. The germline V gene has CDR1 MNHEY and CDR2 SVGAGI. Trimming cost V 6 bases and J 2 bases; bases outside gene matches: 8. The CDR3, as DNA: TGTGCCAGCAGGTTGAACAGCGGGGACACAGATACGCAGTATTTT. Its protein product is CASRLNSGDTDTQYF.

This clone was counted between two and nine times. The chain joins TRBV29-1 to TRBJ2-3; 7 positions match TRBD2. The CDR3 is 13 residues long. The germline V gene has CDR1 SQVTM and CDR2 ANQGSEA. V dropped 1 base and J dropped 6; count of bases not matched to a gene: 4. CDR3 amino acids: CSVEVTGGDTQYF. The CDR3, as DNA: TGCAGCGTTGAAGTGACCGGGGGGGATACGCAGTATTTT.

The V gene is TRBV6-6, the J gene TRBJ2-7; TRBD2 matches at 7 bases. The germline V gene has CDR1 MNHNY and CDR2 SVGAGI (reference sequence). Unmatched junction bases numbered 2, after V lost 0 bases and J lost 3 bases. This CDR3 contains 14 residues. The CDR3 region is CASSYSLAVYEQYF. CDR3 sequence (DNA): TGTGCCAGCAGTTACTCGCTAGCGGTCTACGAGCAGTACTTC.